Listed below are T cell receptor beta chains from one sample, sequenced in a study of blood T cell repertoires in COVID-19. Produced via immunoSEQ multiplex PCR; TCRdb's table is partial and in-frame only. The table shows about 74,000 clones, with around nine tenths occurring only once. The material sequenced was peripheral blood. These receptors all stem from a man aged 50 to 59 with acute or convalescent COVID-19. Both conserved end residues are part of each CDR3. Each record gives: V gene, CDR3 protein.

v_call: TRBV9
cdr3_aa: CASSVAQGNLQETQYF

v_call: TRBV15
cdr3_aa: CATSGLAGGLRGETQYF

v_call: TRBV5-8
cdr3_aa: CASSLTTFNQPQHF

v_call: TRBV3-1/TRBV3-2
cdr3_aa: CASSQDLSGANVLTF

v_call: TRBV9
cdr3_aa: CASSVGGEGGRARGTQYF

v_call: TRBV28
cdr3_aa: CASSLLGLAASYEQYF

v_call: TRBV29-1
cdr3_aa: CSVDAGSGNTIYF

v_call: TRBV19
cdr3_aa: CASGGTGGNQPQHF

v_call: TRBV19
cdr3_aa: CASSLSGQGFYNEQFF

v_call: TRBV5-1
cdr3_aa: CASSLGTSGETQYF

v_call: TRBV6-1
cdr3_aa: CASSQAGTGGSNSPLHF

v_call: TRBV5-1
cdr3_aa: CASSLLNEQFF

v_call: TRBV10-3
cdr3_aa: CAIMAGSPGELFF

v_call: TRBV12-3/TRBV12-4
cdr3_aa: CASSFLRGEKLFF

v_call: TRBV6-1
cdr3_aa: CASSEKVGGTAFHSPLHF

v_call: TRBV4-1
cdr3_aa: CASSQDLPSPGLASYNEQFF

v_call: TRBV4-1
cdr3_aa: CASSQAGGENIQYF

v_call: TRBV5-4
cdr3_aa: CASSLYRENSPLHF

v_call: TRBV24-1
cdr3_aa: CATSDASGTSGRREQFF

v_call: TRBV9
cdr3_aa: CASSVGSGRANEQFF

v_call: TRBV6-4
cdr3_aa: CASSDLAGGPNEQFF

v_call: TRBV25-1
cdr3_aa: CASRDRRDRVYNSPLHF

v_call: TRBV15
cdr3_aa: CATSWGVANEKLFF

v_call: TRBV2
cdr3_aa: CASRPTGLIDQETQYF

v_call: TRBV19
cdr3_aa: CASSIGLASTYEQYF

v_call: TRBV27
cdr3_aa: CASSSRGQGIYGYTF

v_call: TRBV7-9
cdr3_aa: CASSPTRYVEQGNTEAFF

v_call: TRBV27
cdr3_aa: CASRHRLAGALNEQYF

v_call: TRBV4-1
cdr3_aa: CASSQTSRVVNEQFF

v_call: TRBV7-2
cdr3_aa: CASGQGNNSPLHF

v_call: TRBV9
cdr3_aa: CASSVGAGNTQYF

v_call: TRBV3-1/TRBV3-2
cdr3_aa: CASSQGLARNEQFF

v_call: TRBV5-4
cdr3_aa: CASNPGSQDTEAFF

v_call: TRBV2
cdr3_aa: CASSEWGQGLSGNTIYF

v_call: TRBV19
cdr3_aa: CATTNLGLAGDNEQFF

v_call: TRBV3-1/TRBV3-2
cdr3_aa: CASSQLVGDEQFF

v_call: TRBV27
cdr3_aa: CASSTLGGPNYGYTF

v_call: TRBV18
cdr3_aa: CASSPFNRGLNTEAFF

v_call: TRBV7-2
cdr3_aa: CASSSERGGPDIQYF

v_call: TRBV7-2
cdr3_aa: CASSLGWRETQYF

v_call: TRBV6-2/TRBV6-3
cdr3_aa: CASSPPSGGAETQYF

v_call: TRBV9
cdr3_aa: CASSVEGRGLTNEKLFF

v_call: TRBV5-1
cdr3_aa: CASSLVLSGELFF

v_call: TRBV7-2
cdr3_aa: CASTWAGVTGELFF

v_call: TRBV11-1
cdr3_aa: CASSTTSDSTDTQYF

v_call: TRBV29-1
cdr3_aa: CSVLSYNEQFF

v_call: TRBV28
cdr3_aa: CASSLYMGGVDTQYF

v_call: TRBV6-5
cdr3_aa: CASSYSTGGKNIQYF

v_call: TRBV5-1
cdr3_aa: CASSPGQGYQPQHF

v_call: TRBV19
cdr3_aa: CASSLVRRLAANEQFF

v_call: TRBV7-6
cdr3_aa: CASSLFLGGGTGELFF

v_call: TRBV27
cdr3_aa: CASSLAQRGHYNEQFF

v_call: TRBV27
cdr3_aa: CASSYRDSNYEQYF

v_call: TRBV29-1
cdr3_aa: CSVIVQSSTDTQYF

v_call: TRBV29-1
cdr3_aa: CSARGGTTDTGELFF

v_call: TRBV10-3
cdr3_aa: CAIRATGGELFF

v_call: TRBV4-3
cdr3_aa: CASSQTRTGSSYNEQFF

v_call: TRBV29-1
cdr3_aa: CSVTLKHLYEQYF